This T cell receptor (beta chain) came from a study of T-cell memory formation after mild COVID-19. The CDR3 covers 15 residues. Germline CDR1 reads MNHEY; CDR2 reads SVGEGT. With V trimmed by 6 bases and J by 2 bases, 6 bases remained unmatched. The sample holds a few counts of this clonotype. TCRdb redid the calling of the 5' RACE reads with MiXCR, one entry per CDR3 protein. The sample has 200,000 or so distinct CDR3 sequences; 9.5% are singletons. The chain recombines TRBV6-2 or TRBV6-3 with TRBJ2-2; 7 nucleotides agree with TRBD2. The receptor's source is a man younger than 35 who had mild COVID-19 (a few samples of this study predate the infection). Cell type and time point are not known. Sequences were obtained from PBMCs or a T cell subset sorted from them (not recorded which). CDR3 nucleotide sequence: TGTGCCAGCAGCTTAGGACTAGTCAACACCGGGGAGCTGTTTTTT. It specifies CASSLGLVNTGELFF.